This T cell receptor (beta chain) was recorded in a study of radiation and T cells in renal cell carcinoma (dated by TCRdb to the early 2020s). Background on the whole study: In total, approximately 53 samples, comprising roughly 25 tumors and about 27 peripheral blood samples, were subjected to TCR beta sequencing. Across all 55 or so samples, around 4,000,000 unique CDR3 nucleotide sequences, encoding 2,658,974 unique CDR3 amino acid sequences, were identified.

CDR1 and CDR2 are read off the germline V gene (reference sequence) as SEHNR and FQNEAQ. The CDR3 has 12 amino acids, counting the end cysteine and phenylalanine. Only CDR3 DNA remains: 36 bases, in frame from the first base. The V end loses 11 bases and the J end loses 3 bases, and a stretch of 13 bases separates them. Results and caveats for the whole study, not just this receptor: The single-armed trial design could not address effects of radiation dose or scheduling on the TCR repertoire. Intratumoral heterogeneity went uncaptured because the only tumor material available was small regions of around 1 g. Top tumor clonotypes rose in blood from baseline to 2 weeks post-radiation, then contracted by 4 weeks, suggesting transient expansion of tumor-resident clones. No pretreatment tumor biopsies were available, so the baseline intratumoral presence of clonotypes could not be determined. Higher TCR clonality was observed in irradiated tumors than in controls, with an average of roughly 54% of the repertoire accounted for by the top 100 clonotypes, compared with approximately 40% in nephrectomy-only tumors. Compared with control tumors, irradiated tumors had a greater number of dominant CDR3 motifs, and those motifs took up a bigger portion of the repertoire.

The sample's time point label, in plain terms: tumor resected at nephrectomy. Per the publication, the treatment or condition label means: 15 Gy SBRT to primary tumor, nephrectomy 4 weeks later. Samples came from a clinical trial, in which primary renal cell carcinomas received 15 Gy stereotactic body radiation therapy followed by nephrectomy 4 weeks later. Every patient had renal cell carcinoma of clear cell pathology. Tumor processing involved mechanical dissociation, digestion with collagenase/hyaluronidase at 37 degrees C, handling in gentleMACS C tubes, and storage in liquid nitrogen. Genomic DNA for TCR sequencing was prepared using the QIAamp DNA Blood Mini Kit (Qiagen). The analyses included just those samples that passed every quality control check. Following the manufacturer's recommendations, the immunoSEQ kit was used to generate TCR beta libraries from genomic DNA. For library preparation, a first multiplex PCR was performed with proprietary primers, followed by a second PCR in which unique barcodes were added, and bead cleanups were performed after each round. A kit-provided positive control reaction and a negative control reaction were included in every sample batch. The final libraries were assessed on an Agilent 4200 TapeStation D1000 ScreenTape, pooled by volume, and quantified by qPCR. Sequencing was performed on an Illumina NextSeq500 with a MidOutput 150-cycle cartridge, and 156 Read1 and 15 Index1 cycles were run with kit custom primers. The pooled library was loaded at about 1 pM, with an approximately 20% PhiX control spiked in. Per the source publication's procedure: Vendor-processed data were analyzed in R, with a clonotype defined as all T cells sharing the same CDR3 nucleotide sequence. In the clone abundance analyses, frequencies were normalized to the 10,000 most abundant clones in each sample. Public T cell clones, which averaged fewer than five per sample, were excluded before analysis. ImmunoMap was used for dominant motif analysis with the PAM10 matrix, a gap penalty of 30, and a homology threshold of 0.3, and any motif reaching a cumulative frequency of at least 0.01 was considered dominant. Tumor-enriched clonotypes and baseline blood-enriched clonotypes were defined as those with an abundance difference of at least 32-fold between compartments. Similarity between tumor and blood repertoires was quantified using the Baroni-Urbani and Buser coefficient, and groups were compared with two-tailed Wilcoxon tests in R. The table was pulled from immuneACCESS by TCRdb, which kept in-frame rearrangements only. Such tables lose some clones; where checked, under half of the loss comes from unresolved V genes, and the rest has no known cause. V and J calls and clone size are as listed in that table; D and trimming were resolved from the DNA. Present in this sample are 22,000 or so clones, about 50% of which were seen just once. Roughly 17% of the sample belongs to the ten largest clones.

As regards this clone: Its antigen is currently not known. No base-level quality is on record; no much larger clone is a single base apart.

This sequence uses TRBV7-9 and TRBJ1-2; 6 matching bases give a weak D call of TRBD1. Source: tumor tissue, taken from a patient whose treatment included radiotherapy and nephrectomy. This TCR came from a woman in her 50s with renal cell carcinoma. The CDR3 region: CASQGNDYGYTF. The DNA sequence is as follows: TGTGCCTCCCAGGGGAATGACTATGGCTACACCTTC.